These T cell receptor beta chains were read from a single sample in a study of cytomegalovirus exposure and HLA in healthy donors. Profiled with immunoSEQ multiplex PCR; TCRdb holds only in-frame clones, not every one. The table lists tens of thousands of clones, roughly 60% of them singletons. The sequencing sample was made of PBMCs. Receptors were obtained from a human donor in good health. Each CDR3 is given with its conserved first and last residue. Rows may omit the clone size; those that give it use once, few, many or a size class.

j_gene: TRBJ2-7; v_gene: TRBV7-3; abundance: few; CDR3aa: CASSLTGGSSYEQYF
j_gene: TRBJ2-3; v_gene: TRBV4-3; abundance: once; CDR3aa: CASSQVSRGAQYF
j_gene: TRBJ1-1; v_gene: TRBV5-1; abundance: -; CDR3aa: CASSPGGGNTEAFF
j_gene: TRBJ1-1; v_gene: TRBV2; abundance: -; CDR3aa: CASSQQGTGDTEAFF
j_gene: TRBJ1-3; v_gene: TRBV6-5; abundance: few; CDR3aa: CASARGTTGNTIYF
j_gene: TRBJ1-4; v_gene: TRBV19; abundance: few; CDR3aa: CASSPGWKEKLFF
j_gene: TRBJ1-2; v_gene: TRBV25-1; abundance: -; CDR3aa: CASEGAGRTSNYGYTF
j_gene: TRBJ2-2; v_gene: TRBV29-1; abundance: -; CDR3aa: CSVGRVGSTRELFF
j_gene: TRBJ1-1; v_gene: TRBV2; abundance: -; CDR3aa: CASSPGGGGTEAFF
j_gene: TRBJ2-2; v_gene: TRBV9; abundance: -; CDR3aa: CASSFQRTSTNTGELFF
j_gene: TRBJ2-3; v_gene: TRBV7-3; abundance: -; CDR3aa: CASSSGGPDTQYF
j_gene: TRBJ1-4; v_gene: TRBV4-3; abundance: once; CDR3aa: CASSQGQGPRFNEKLFF
j_gene: TRBJ1-6; v_gene: TRBV25-1; abundance: -; CDR3aa: CASRVRDSNSPLHF
j_gene: TRBJ1-6; v_gene: TRBV4-1; abundance: -; CDR3aa: CASSQESRGEGSPLHF
j_gene: TRBJ1-1; v_gene: TRBV7-2; abundance: few; CDR3aa: CASSLGALFEAFF
j_gene: TRBJ1-5; v_gene: TRBV10-2; abundance: few; CDR3aa: CASSERSRGGQPQHF
j_gene: TRBJ2-3; v_gene: TRBV5-4; abundance: -; CDR3aa: CASSAGLAGLTDTQYF
j_gene: TRBJ2-1; v_gene: TRBV30; abundance: medium-sized; CDR3aa: CAWSVAGVNEQFF
j_gene: TRBJ2-3; v_gene: TRBV18; abundance: -; CDR3aa: CASSPITPLGAGTDTQYF
j_gene: TRBJ1-1; v_gene: TRBV30; abundance: -; CDR3aa: CAWSEGLNTEAFF
j_gene: TRBJ1-1; v_gene: TRBV29-1; abundance: few; CDR3aa: CSVPSNWGRVRNEAFF
j_gene: TRBJ2-1; v_gene: TRBV23-1; abundance: -; CDR3aa: CASSPQGPWTYNEQFF
j_gene: TRBJ1-2; v_gene: TRBV29-1; abundance: once; CDR3aa: CSADRGNYGYTF
j_gene: TRBJ2-3; v_gene: TRBV18; abundance: -; CDR3aa: CASSPPVTITDTQYF
j_gene: TRBJ2-1; v_gene: TRBV13; abundance: -; CDR3aa: CASSLLMAGSGFNEQFF
j_gene: TRBJ1-1; v_gene: TRBV7-2; abundance: -; CDR3aa: CASSLLGGNTEAFF
j_gene: TRBJ2-1; v_gene: TRBV7-9; abundance: -; CDR3aa: CASSADSNNEQFF
j_gene: TRBJ2-1; v_gene: TRBV7-8; abundance: few; CDR3aa: CASSWPNREQFF
j_gene: TRBJ1-5; v_gene: TRBV6-6; abundance: -; CDR3aa: CASSYSSQPQHF
j_gene: TRBJ2-3; v_gene: TRBV7-9; abundance: once; CDR3aa: CASSLELDRARDTQYF
j_gene: TRBJ1-5; v_gene: TRBV4-1; abundance: -; CDR3aa: CASSQTEHSNQPQHF
j_gene: TRBJ1-1; v_gene: TRBV6-6; abundance: -; CDR3aa: CASTPYRGQWNTEAFF
j_gene: TRBJ2-7; v_gene: TRBV6-5; abundance: medium-sized; CDR3aa: CASKSGGGGSYEQYF
j_gene: TRBJ1-4; v_gene: TRBV7-9; abundance: -; CDR3aa: CASSRSATNEKLFF
j_gene: TRBJ2-5; v_gene: TRBV25-1; abundance: -; CDR3aa: CASSFDRRLGTQYF
j_gene: TRBJ1-2; v_gene: TRBV11-2; abundance: few; CDR3aa: CASRHARGSGGYTF
j_gene: TRBJ2-1; v_gene: TRBV5-1; abundance: -; CDR3aa: CASSLGLGRHEQFF
j_gene: TRBJ2-3; v_gene: TRBV7-2; abundance: -; CDR3aa: CASSNSGTSGPDTQYF